One sample yielded the 18 T cell receptor beta chains listed below, sequenced in a study of Graves' ophthalmopathy and Graves' hyperthyroidism. RNA transcripts provided the template for amplifying TCR beta CDR3 regions. Following a first-round RT-PCR that used HTBI primers, a second-round multiplex PCR was carried out. TCRdb ran MiXCR on the multiplex PCR reads and lists one entry per CDR3 protein. Found here are nearly 400,000 distinct CDR3 sequences, about a sixth of them singletons; the top ten hold about 1.4%. Sequenced: peripheral blood. The receptors originated from a woman aged 18-29 years with Graves' ophthalmopathy.

There are many counts of this clonotype. The chain uses TRBV7-2 and TRBJ2-7; D is uncertain. The V gene's germline CDR1 is SGHTA and CDR2 FQGNSA. The CDR3 extends over 15 amino acids. V was clipped by 3 bases and J by 1 base, with 13 bases between them. The CDR3, as DNA: TGTGCCAGCAGCTTCGGTGGGATGAGGTCCTACGAGCAGTACTTC. Its protein product is CASSFGGMRSYEQYF.

This clonotype was counted at least ten times. DNA of the CDR3: TGTGCCAGCAGGGGGGACAGGCGAGATCAGCCCCAGCATTTT. Its translation is CASRGDRRDQPQHF. This chain uses TRBV12-3 or TRBV12-4 with TRBJ1-5, with 8 bases fitting TRBD1. J was trimmed by 5 bases and V by 6 bases; bases with no gene match: 6. This CDR3 has 14 residues.

This clonotype has ten or more counts. The rearrangement uses TRBV12-3 or TRBV12-4 and TRBJ1-3; D is perhaps TRBD1 (5 bases). V gave up 9 bases and J gave up 0 bases, with 15 bases separating them. The CDR3 covers 15 residues. CDR3 DNA sequence: TGTGCCAGTAATCCTCAGGGCGGCTCTGGAAACACCATATATTTT. As protein: CASNPQGGSGNTIYF.

This chain connects TRBV7-2 to TRBJ1-1, with a possible D match to TRBD1 (6 bases). Germline V gene data show CDR1 as SGHTA and CDR2 as FQGNSA. Trimming pared 5 bases from V and 1 base from J, leaving 14 bases between. CDR3 length: 15 residues. The CDR3 sequence: CASSLQGTTNTEAFF. CDR3 coding DNA: TGTGCCAGCAGCCTCCAGGGGACAACGAACACTGAAGCTTTCTTT.

The chain employs TRBV6-1 and TRBJ2-5; 7 positions match TRBD2. The germline CDR1 and CDR2 sequences are MNHNS and SASEGT. The CDR3 loop spans 16 amino acids. After removal of 6 bases from V and 5 bases from J, the junction contained 15 bases not matched to a gene. The CDR3: CASSQEGRRGGETQYF. The CDR3 DNA is TGTGCCAGCAGCCAAGAAGGCAGGCGGGGAGGGGAGACCCAGTACTTC.

Ten or more counts support this clonotype. This chain connects TRBV19 to TRBJ2-2, with a possible D match to TRBD1 (6 bases). The CDR3 has 11 amino acids. V was clipped by 11 bases and J by 8 bases, with 12 bases between them. Looked up from germline, CDR1 is LNHDA and CDR2 is SQIVND (reference sequence). The CDR3 region has the DNA TGTGCCCATTACGGGACAGGGGAGCTGTTTTTT. Its translation is CAHYGTGELFF.

This clonotype was counted between two and nine times. CDR3 in DNA: TGTGCCAGCAGTTACTCGAATGCAGGGAAAGAGACCCAGTACTTC. It specifies CASSYSNAGKETQYF. The chain combines TRBV6-5 with TRBJ2-5, with TRBD1 as a possible D gene (5 bases). Trimming pared 0 bases from V and 3 bases from J, leaving 11 bases between. Germline values: CDR1 MNHEY, CDR2 SVGAGI. The CDR3 is made up of 15 amino acids.

The chain carries TRBV6-1 and TRBJ1-1; 8 bases are shared with TRBD1. Trimming cost V 7 bases and J 1 base; bases outside gene matches: 5. This CDR3 contains 14 residues. The germline V gene has CDR1 MNHNS and CDR2 SASEGT. CDR3 nucleotides: TGTGCCAGCAAGTACGGGACAGGGAACACTGAAGCTTTCTTT. Amino acid sequence: CASKYGTGNTEAFF.

This clonotype was found many times. The J gene is TRBJ1-2, the V gene TRBV19; 11 nucleotides match TRBD1. This CDR3 has 15 residues. Trimming took 4 bases from V and 7 from J; bases not matched to a gene: 8. Germline lookup yields CDR1 LNHDA and CDR2 SQIVND (reference sequence). CDR3 sequence reads: CASSTRDRGRGGYTF. The DNA of the CDR3 is TGTGCCAGTAGTACCCGGGACAGGGGGAGAGGTGGCTACACCTTC.

There are a few counts of this clonotype. The chain combines TRBV20-1 with TRBJ2-7, with 15 bases lining up with TRBD2. From germline, CDR1 is DFQATT and CDR2 SNEGSKA (reference sequence). The trim removed 0 bases at V and 4 bases at J, leaving 4 bases unmatched. The CDR3 loop spans 16 amino acids. The CDR3 spells CSARDLGTSGRYEQYF. The CDR3 DNA reads TGCAGTGCTAGAGATCTGGGGACTAGCGGGAGGTACGAGCAGTACTTC.

This clonotype was picked up many times. The rearrangement uses TRBV19 and TRBJ2-7; 7 positions match TRBD1. The J segment lost 0 bases and the V segment lost 4 bases, leaving 3 bases of the junction unmatched. This CDR3 has 14 amino acids. Germline V gene data show CDR1 as LNHDA and CDR2 as SQIVND (reference sequence). This CDR3 reads CASSTGDSSYEQYF. The DNA for the CDR3 is TGTGCCAGTAGTACCGGGGACAGCTCCTACGAGCAGTACTTC.

This clonotype was seen ten or more times. The V and J genes are TRBV10-3 and TRBJ1-1; D unresolved. Per germline, CDR1 ENHRY and CDR2 SYGVKD. The V end was cut by 2 bases, the J end by 12 bases, with 13 bases between. This CDR3 has 12 residues. The CDR3 spells CAISEKLFSPFF. The DNA of the CDR3 is TGTGCCATCAGTGAGAAGTTGTTTTCTCCTTTCTTT.

There are many counts of this clonotype. V gene TRBV7-2 combines with J gene TRBJ1-1; D is ambiguous. CDR3 size: 14 residues. Germline V lookup: CDR1 SGHTA, CDR2 FQGNSA. The V end was cut by 1 base, the J end by 4 bases, with 10 bases between. CDR3 nucleotides: TGTGCCAGCAGCTTAGAGGCCACGGGCACTGAAGCTTTCTTT. Its protein is CASSLEATGTEAFF.

This clonotype has ten or more counts. The V gene is TRBV6-1, the J gene TRBJ1-2; 7 bases match TRBD1. The CDR3 sequence is 16 residues long. Germline loops: CDR1 MNHNS, CDR2 SASEGT. V trimming: 4 bases; J trimming: 0 bases; junction bases outside the gene matches: 8. The CDR3 DNA reads as TGTGCCAGCAGTGGACAGGGACGGCTTTCTAACTATGGCTACACCTTC. This translates into CASSGQGRLSNYGYTF.

The table lists this clonotype with many counts. The chain joins TRBV14 to TRBJ2-7; 7 bases match TRBD2. CDR3 length: 14 amino acids. Germline V CDR1 and CDR2: SGHDN, FVKESK. V shed 4 bases and J 2 bases; nucleotides not matched to a gene: 5. Here the CDR3 DNA reads TGTGCCAGCAGCCGGGAGGGGAGCACCTACGAGCAGTACTTC. As protein: CASSREGSTYEQYF.

The chain carries TRBV6-1 and TRBJ2-7, with 8 positions matching TRBD1. Germline CDR1 is MNHNS and CDR2 is SASEGT. The CDR3 is 15 residues long. The V segment lost 3 bases and the J segment 1 base; nucleotides outside the gene matches: 5. The CDR3 here is CASSELGQGSYEQYF. The CDR3 DNA reads as TGTGCCAGCAGTGAGCTCGGACAGGGATCCTACGAGCAGTACTTC.

The table lists this clonotype with many counts. This rearrangement joins TRBV10-3 to TRBJ2-2, with TRBD2 matching 8 bases. Germline values: CDR1 ENHRY, CDR2 SYGVKD. The V gene end was trimmed by 2 bases and the J gene end by 5 bases; junction bases not matched to a gene: 4. This CDR3 has 15 amino acids. The CDR3 DNA reads as TGTGCCATCAGTGAGCCGGGGGGGAAGACCGGGGAGCTGTTTTTT. It yields the protein CAISEPGGKTGELFF.

At least ten counts were recorded for this clonotype. The chain is built from TRBV11-2 and TRBJ1-2; possibly TRBD1 for D (5 bases). CDR1 and CDR2 (germline): SGHAT, FQNNGV. Deletions cut 5 bases from V and 2 bases from J, with 9 bases between. The CDR3 sequence is 13 residues long. The CDR3 DNA sequence: TGTGCCAGCAGCACCGACAGAAACTATGGCTACACCTTC. Translation: CASSTDRNYGYTF.